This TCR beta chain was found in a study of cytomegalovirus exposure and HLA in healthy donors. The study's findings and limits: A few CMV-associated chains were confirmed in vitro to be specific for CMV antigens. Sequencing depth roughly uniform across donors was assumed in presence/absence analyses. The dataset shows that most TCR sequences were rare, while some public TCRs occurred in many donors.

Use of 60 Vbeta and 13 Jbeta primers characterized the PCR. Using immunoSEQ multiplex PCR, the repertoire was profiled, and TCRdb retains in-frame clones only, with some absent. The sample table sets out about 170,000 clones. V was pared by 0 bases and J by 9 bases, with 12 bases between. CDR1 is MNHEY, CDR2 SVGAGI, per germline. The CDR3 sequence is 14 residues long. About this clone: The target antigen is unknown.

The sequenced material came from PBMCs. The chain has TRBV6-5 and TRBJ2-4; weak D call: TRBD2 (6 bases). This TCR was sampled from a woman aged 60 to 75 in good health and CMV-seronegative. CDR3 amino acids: CASSYSRAGGIQYF. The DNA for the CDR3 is TGTGCCAGCAGTTACTCGAGGGCCGGGGGCATTCAGTACTTC.